This T cell receptor beta chain was recovered during a study of neurological immune-mediated disorders. Time point specified: longitudinal time-point 3. TCRdb fed the 5' RACE reads into MiXCR, producing one record per CDR3 protein. The sample includes tens of thousands of distinct CDR3 sequences, about 4% of them seen just once. Germline-derived CDR1 and CDR2 are WNHNN and SYGVQD (reference sequence). V was shortened by 2 bases and J by 0 bases, with 10 bases between the two germline ends. The CDR3 spans 16 residues. There are a few counts of this clonotype. The sample was PBMCs. The TCR was taken from a woman aged 60 to 75 with multiple sclerosis. The rearrangement links TRBV10-1 to TRBJ2-2; the D is unclear. CDR3 sequence (DNA): TGCGCCAGCAGTGAGGGTCACTTCGCGAACACCGGGGAGCTGTTTTTT. It is translated as CASSEGHFANTGELFF.